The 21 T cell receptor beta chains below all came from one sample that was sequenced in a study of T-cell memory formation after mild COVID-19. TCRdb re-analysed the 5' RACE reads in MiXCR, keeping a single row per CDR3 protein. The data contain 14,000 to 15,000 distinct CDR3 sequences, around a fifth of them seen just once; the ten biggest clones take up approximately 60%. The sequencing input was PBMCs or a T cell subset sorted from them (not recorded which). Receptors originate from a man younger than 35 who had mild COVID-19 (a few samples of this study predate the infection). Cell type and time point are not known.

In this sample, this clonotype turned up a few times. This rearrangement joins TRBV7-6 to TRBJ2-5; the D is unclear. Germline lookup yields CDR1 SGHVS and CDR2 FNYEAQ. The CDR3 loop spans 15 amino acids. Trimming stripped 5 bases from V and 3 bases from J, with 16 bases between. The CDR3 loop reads CASSLLGLLKETQYF. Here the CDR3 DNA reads TGTGCCAGCAGCCTACTTGGGCTTTTGAAAGAGACCCAGTACTTC. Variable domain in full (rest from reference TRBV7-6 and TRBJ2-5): GAGVSQSPRYKVTKRGQDVALRCDPISGHVSLYWYRQALGQGPEFLTYFNYEAQQDKSGLPNDRFSAERPEGSISTLTIQRTEQRDSAMYRCASSLLGLLKETQYFGPGTRLLVL.

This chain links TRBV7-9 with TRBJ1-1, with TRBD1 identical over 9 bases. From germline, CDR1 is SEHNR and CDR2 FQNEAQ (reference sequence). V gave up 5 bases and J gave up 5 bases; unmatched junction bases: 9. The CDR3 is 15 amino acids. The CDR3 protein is CASSPVRDRATEAFF. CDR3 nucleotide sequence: TGTGCCAGCAGCCCCGTACGGGACAGGGCAACTGAAGCTTTCTTT.

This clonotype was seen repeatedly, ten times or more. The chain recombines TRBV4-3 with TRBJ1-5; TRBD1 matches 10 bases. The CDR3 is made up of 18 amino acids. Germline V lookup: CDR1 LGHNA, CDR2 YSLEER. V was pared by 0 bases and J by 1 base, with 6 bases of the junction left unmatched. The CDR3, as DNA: TGCGCCAGCAGCCAAGATCCGGGGACAGGGGAAAGCAATCAGCCCCAGCATTTT. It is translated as CASSQDPGTGESNQPQHF.

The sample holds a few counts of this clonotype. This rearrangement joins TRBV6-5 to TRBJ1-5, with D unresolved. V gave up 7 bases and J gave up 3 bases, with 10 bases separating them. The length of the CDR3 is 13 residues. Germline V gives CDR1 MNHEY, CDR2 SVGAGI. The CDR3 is CASKERVNQPQHF. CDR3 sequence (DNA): TGTGCCAGCAAGGAAAGGGTCAATCAGCCCCAGCATTTT.

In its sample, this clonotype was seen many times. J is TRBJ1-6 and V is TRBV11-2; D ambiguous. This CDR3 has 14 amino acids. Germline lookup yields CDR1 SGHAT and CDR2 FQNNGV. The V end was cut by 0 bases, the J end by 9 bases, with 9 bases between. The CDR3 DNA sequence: TGTGCCAGCAGCTTAGATTCATCTCGTTCACCCCTCCACTTT. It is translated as CASSLDSSRSPLHF.

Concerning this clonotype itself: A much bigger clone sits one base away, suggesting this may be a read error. The CDR3 is CASSGPDSNQTQHF. The DNA for the CDR3 is TGCGCCAGCAGCGGGCCCGATAGCAATCAGACCCAGCATTTT. This chain joins TRBV4-1 and TRBJ1-5; D remains unclear. The CDR3 runs 14 residues. The germline CDR1 and CDR2 sequences are MGHRA and YSYEKL.

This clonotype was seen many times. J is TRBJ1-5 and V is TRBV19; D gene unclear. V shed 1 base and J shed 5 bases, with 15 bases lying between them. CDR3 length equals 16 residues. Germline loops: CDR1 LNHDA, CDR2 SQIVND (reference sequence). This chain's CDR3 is CASSIVPGDTYQPQHF. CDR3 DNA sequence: TGTGCCAGTAGTATAGTTCCAGGAGATACTTATCAGCCCCAGCATTTT. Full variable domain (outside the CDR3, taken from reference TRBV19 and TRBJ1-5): DGGITQSPKYLFRKEGQNVTLSCEQNLNHDAMYWYRQDPGQGLRLIYYSQIVNDFQKGDIAEGYSVSREKKESFPLTVTSAQKNPTAFYLCASSIVPGDTYQPQHFGDGTRLSIL.

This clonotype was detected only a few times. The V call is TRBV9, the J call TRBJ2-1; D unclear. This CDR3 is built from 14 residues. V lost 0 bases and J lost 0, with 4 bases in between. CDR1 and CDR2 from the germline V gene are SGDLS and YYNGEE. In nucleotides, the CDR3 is TGTGCCAGCAGCGTAGGGTCCTCCTACAATGAGCAGTTCTTC. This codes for CASSVGSSYNEQFF.

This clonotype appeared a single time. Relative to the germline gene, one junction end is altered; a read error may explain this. This CDR3 reads CASSLAGSQENQYF. The CDR3 region has the DNA TGTGCCAGCAGCTTAGCAGGGTCACAAGAGAACCAGTACTTC. The rearrangement links TRBV7-2 to TRBJ2-5; no definite D call. The germline V gene encodes CDR1 SGHTA and CDR2 FQGNSA. The length of the CDR3 is 14 residues.

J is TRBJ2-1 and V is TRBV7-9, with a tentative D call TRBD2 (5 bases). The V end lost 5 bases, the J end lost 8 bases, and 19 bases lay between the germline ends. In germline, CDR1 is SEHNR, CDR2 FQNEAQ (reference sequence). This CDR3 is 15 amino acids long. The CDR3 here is CASSGDTFLGDEQFF. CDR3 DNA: TGTGCCAGCAGCGGTGACACCTTCCTGGGAGATGAGCAGTTCTTC.

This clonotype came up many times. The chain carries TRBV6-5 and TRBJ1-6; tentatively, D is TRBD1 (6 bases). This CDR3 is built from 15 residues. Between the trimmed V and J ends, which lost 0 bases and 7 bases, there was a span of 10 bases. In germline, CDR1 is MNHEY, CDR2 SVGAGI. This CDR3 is CASSYSGRGNSPLHF. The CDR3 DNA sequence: TGTGCCAGCAGTTACTCGGGCAGGGGAAATTCACCCCTCCACTTT.

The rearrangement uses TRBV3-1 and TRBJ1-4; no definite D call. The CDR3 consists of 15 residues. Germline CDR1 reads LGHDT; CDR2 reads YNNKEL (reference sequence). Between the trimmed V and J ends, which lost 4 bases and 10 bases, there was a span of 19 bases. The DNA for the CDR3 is TGTGCCAGCAGCCTATCCACCGGGATCCCGGGAAAACTGTTTTTT. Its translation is CASSLSTGIPGKLFF.

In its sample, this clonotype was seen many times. DNA of the CDR3: TGTGCCAGCAGCTTAGCGTCAGGGAAAAACACTGAAGCTTTCTTT. Its translation is CASSLASGKNTEAFF. The V and J genes are TRBV7-6 and TRBJ1-1; weak D call: TRBD1 (5 bases). The CDR3 totals 15 residues. Trimming removed 0 bases from V and 2 bases from J, with 10 bases in between. CDR1 and CDR2 (germline): SGHVS, FNYEAQ.

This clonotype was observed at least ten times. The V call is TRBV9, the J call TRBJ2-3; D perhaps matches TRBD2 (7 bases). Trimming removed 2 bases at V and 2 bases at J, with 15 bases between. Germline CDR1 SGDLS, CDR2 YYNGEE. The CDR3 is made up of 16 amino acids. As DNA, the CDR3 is TGTGCCAGCAGCGTGTCGGGGGGCGGCCACACAGATACGCAGTATTTT. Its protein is CASSVSGGGHTDTQYF.

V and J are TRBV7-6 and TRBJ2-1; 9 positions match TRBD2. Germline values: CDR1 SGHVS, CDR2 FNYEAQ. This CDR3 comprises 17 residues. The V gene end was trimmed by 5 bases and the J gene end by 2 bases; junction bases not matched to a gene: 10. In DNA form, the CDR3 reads TGTGCCAGCAGCAACGCTCCCCTAGCGGGACCCTACAATGAGCAGTTCTTC. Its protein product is CASSNAPLAGPYNEQFF. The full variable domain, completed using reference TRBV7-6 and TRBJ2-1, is GAGVSQSPRYKVTKRGQDVALRCDPISGHVSLYWYRQALGQGPEFLTYFNYEAQQDKSGLPNDRFSAERPEGSISTLTIQRTEQRDSAMYRCASSNAPLAGPYNEQFFGPGTRLTVL.

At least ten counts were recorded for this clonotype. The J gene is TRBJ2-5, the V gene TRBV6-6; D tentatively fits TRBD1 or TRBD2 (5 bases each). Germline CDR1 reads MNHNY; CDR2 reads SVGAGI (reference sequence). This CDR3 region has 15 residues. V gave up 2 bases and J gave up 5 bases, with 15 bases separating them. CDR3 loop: CASSYPRGRGETQYF. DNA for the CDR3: TGTGCCAGCAGTTACCCAAGGGGCAGAGGGGAGACCCAGTACTTC.

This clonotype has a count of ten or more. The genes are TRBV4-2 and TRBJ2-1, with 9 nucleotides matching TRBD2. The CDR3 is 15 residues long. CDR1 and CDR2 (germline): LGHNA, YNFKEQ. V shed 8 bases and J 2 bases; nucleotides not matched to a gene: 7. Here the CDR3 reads CASLSGGTTYNEQFF. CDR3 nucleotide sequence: TGTGCCAGCTTAAGCGGGGGGACAACCTACAATGAGCAGTTCTTC.

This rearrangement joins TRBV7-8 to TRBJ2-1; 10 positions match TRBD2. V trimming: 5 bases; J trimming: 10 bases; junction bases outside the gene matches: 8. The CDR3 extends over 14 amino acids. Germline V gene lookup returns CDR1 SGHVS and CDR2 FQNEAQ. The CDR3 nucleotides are TGTGCCAGCAGCCCCCTCCAGGGACTAGCGGAGCAGTTCTTC. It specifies CASSPLQGLAEQFF. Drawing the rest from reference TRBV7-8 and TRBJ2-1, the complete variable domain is GAGVSQSPRYKVAKRGQDVALRCDPISGHVSLFWYQQALGQGPEFLTYFQNEAQLDKSGLPSDRFFAERPEGSVSTLKIQRTQQEDSAVYLCASSPLQGLAEQFFGPGTRLTVL.

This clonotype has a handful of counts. The CDR3 nucleotides are TGCGCCAGCAGCCAAGGAACCAGCTACGAGCAGTACTTC. It yields the protein CASSQGTSYEQYF. The rearrangement uses TRBV4-3 and TRBJ2-7; D is ambiguous. Looked up from germline, CDR1 is LGHNA and CDR2 is YSLEER. This CDR3 has 13 residues. V was trimmed by 1 base and J by 3 bases, leaving 7 bases between them.

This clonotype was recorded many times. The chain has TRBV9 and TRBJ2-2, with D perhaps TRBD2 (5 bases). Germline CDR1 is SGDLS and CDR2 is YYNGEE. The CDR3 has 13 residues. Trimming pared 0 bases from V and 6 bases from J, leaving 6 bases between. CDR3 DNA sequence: TGTGCCAGCAGCGTAGGGGAGCCCGGGGAGCTGTTTTTT. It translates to CASSVGEPGELFF.

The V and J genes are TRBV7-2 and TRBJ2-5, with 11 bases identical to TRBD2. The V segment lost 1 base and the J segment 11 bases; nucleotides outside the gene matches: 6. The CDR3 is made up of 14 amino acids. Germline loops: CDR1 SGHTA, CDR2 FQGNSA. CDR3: CASSLESTSGVQYF. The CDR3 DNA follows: TGTGCCAGCAGCTTAGAGTCGACTAGCGGGGTGCAGTACTTC.